The 29 T cell receptor beta chains below come from one sample, sequenced in a study of technical replicates of blood from several donors. Sequencing was performed with immunoSEQ multiplex PCR; in TCRdb, only in-frame clones are kept and a portion is missing. The sample carries around 80,000 clones, approximately 90% recorded once. The sequenced sample consisted of T cells isolated from PBMCs. These receptor sequences come from a human donor in good health.

This sequence joins TRBV25-1 and TRBJ2-3; tentative D call: TRBD1 (5 bases). Germline lookup yields CDR1 MGHDK and CDR2 SYGVNS. The CDR3 has 17 amino acids. Trimming took off 1 base at V and 5 bases at J, with 19 bases between the two ends. The CDR3 nucleotides are TGTGCCAGCAGTGAATTGTCGCTGTCAGGGTCGGGAGATACGCAGTATTTT. Amino acid sequence: CASSELSLSGSGDTQYF.

The gene calls are TRBV19 and TRBJ1-5; tentatively, D is TRBD1 (6 bases). V gave up 7 bases and J gave up 7 bases, with 14 bases separating them. CDR1 is LNHDA and CDR2 is SQIVND in the germline V gene (reference sequence). The CDR3 totals 13 residues. The CDR3 region is CASTFGGHQPQHF. CDR3 DNA sequence: TGTGCCAGTACGTTCGGGGGGCACCAGCCCCAGCATTTT.

This chain links TRBV6-4 with TRBJ2-3, with 12 positions matching TRBD2. V trimming: 2 bases; J trimming: 0 bases; junction bases outside the gene matches: 0. CDR1 is MRHNA and CDR2 is SNTAGT in the germline V gene. This CDR3 comprises 16 residues. CDR3 loop: CASSDGTSGSTDTQYF. The CDR3 nucleotides read TGTGCCAGCAGTGACGGGACTAGCGGGAGCACAGATACGCAGTATTTT.

The chain carries TRBV27 and TRBJ1-1; D perhaps matches TRBD1 (5 bases). Trimming took 2 bases from V and 1 from J, leaving 8 bases between them. Germline V gives CDR1 MNHEY, CDR2 SMNVEV (reference sequence). The CDR3 spans 14 residues. The CDR3 nucleotides are TGTGCCAGCAGTTTAATAGGGGAGAACACTGAAGCTTTCTTT. As protein: CASSLIGENTEAFF.

The V and J genes are TRBV7-2 and TRBJ2-7; D unresolved. This CDR3 contains 12 residues. Germline V lookup: CDR1 SGHTA, CDR2 FQGNSA. V was clipped by 2 bases and J by 7 bases, with 9 bases between them. CDR3: CASSLNSLEQYF. Here the CDR3 DNA reads TGTGCCAGCAGCTTAAATTCCCTGGAGCAGTACTTC.

V usage is TRBV7-2 and J usage is TRBJ1-2; 9 positions match TRBD1. Looked up from germline, CDR1 is SGHTA and CDR2 is FQGNSA. Losses at the gene ends were 1 base for V and 6 bases for J; bases not matched to a gene: 9. The CDR3 spans 16 residues. The CDR3 loop reads CASSLGTQGTGNGYTF. The CDR3 DNA sequence: TGTGCCAGCAGCTTAGGAACTCAAGGGACAGGGAATGGCTACACCTTC.

V is TRBV19 and J is TRBJ2-3, with 8 bases lining up with TRBD1. The CDR3 covers 14 residues. V trimming: 10 bases; J trimming: 2 bases; junction bases outside the gene matches: 8. Germline values: CDR1 LNHDA, CDR2 SQIVND (reference sequence). The CDR3 loop reads CATSWDRPTDTQYF. Written as DNA, the CDR3 is TGTGCCACTTCTTGGGACAGGCCCACAGATACGCAGTATTTT.

The table lists this clone with a few counts. This chain connects TRBV28 to TRBJ1-2, with D unresolved. Germline V gene sequence: CDR1 MDHEN, CDR2 SYDVKM. The CDR3 is made up of 15 amino acids. The ends were cut back, 5 bases at V and 4 bases at J, with 17 bases in the middle. CDR3 residues: CASSPNPRGSYGYTF. The CDR3 bases are TGTGCCAGCAGTCCAAACCCACGGGGTAGCTATGGCTACACCTTC.

This clone was found a few times. This chain uses TRBV28 with TRBJ1-1; TRBD1 aligns across 8 bases. Germline CDR1 MDHEN, CDR2 SYDVKM. CDR3 length equals 14 residues. V shed 6 bases, J shed 3 bases, and the junction held 6 bases outside the gene matches. The CDR3 reads CASRRQGRDTEAFF. The CDR3 nucleotides are TGTGCCAGCAGAAGACAGGGGCGGGACACTGAAGCTTTCTTT.

The V and J genes are TRBV20-1 and TRBJ2-1; perhaps TRBD2 as D (6 bases). This CDR3 region has 11 residues. Germline loops: CDR1 DFQATT, CDR2 SNEGSKA (reference sequence). Trimming took 4 bases from V and 8 from J, leaving 9 bases between them. In DNA, the CDR3 is TGCAGTGCTACCCGGGAGTATGAGCAGTTCTTC. It yields the protein CSATREYEQFF.

The rearrangement links TRBV11-3 to TRBJ2-1, with 8 bases fitting TRBD1. With V trimmed by 2 bases and J by 7 bases, 4 bases remained unmatched. This CDR3 has 14 residues. Germline CDR1 and CDR2: SGHNT and YENEEA. The DNA of the CDR3 is TGTGCCAGCAGCTTACGGACAGGGCCAAATGAGCAGTTCTTC. Translating it yields CASSLRTGPNEQFF.

DNA for the CDR3: TGTGCCAGTAGTAAGACTACCACCAGCGAGCAGTACTTC. It specifies CASSKTTTSEQYF. This chain uses TRBV19 with TRBJ2-7; D may be TRBD2 (5 bases). Between the trimmed V and J ends, which lost 4 bases and 6 bases, there was a span of 13 bases. The CDR3 spans 13 residues. Germline V CDR1 and CDR2: LNHDA, SQIVND (reference sequence).

This clone was seen at least ten times. The chain is built from TRBV10-1 and TRBJ2-7; tentatively, D is TRBD2 (5 bases). The germline V and J ends were trimmed by 0 bases and 5 bases, with 20 bases remaining between them. There are 17 residues in the CDR3. CDR1 is WNHNN, CDR2 SYGVQD, per germline (reference sequence). The CDR3, as DNA: TGCGCCAGCAGTGAGTCGAGCTTTGGTTCAGGAGGAAACGAGCAGTACTTC. Translated, it gives CASSESSFGSGGNEQYF.

The chain couples TRBV5-1 to TRBJ1-1, with D unclear. The V gene lost 0 bases and the J gene lost 1 base, with 7 bases spanning the gap. The length of the CDR3 is 14 residues. Germline values: CDR1 SGHRS, CDR2 YFSETQ. DNA of the CDR3: TGCGCCAGCAGCTTGGAGAGGTGGAACACTGAAGCTTTCTTT. Translating gives CASSLERWNTEAFF.

The chain links TRBV25-1 to TRBJ1-3, with D maybe TRBD1 (5 bases). The CDR3 is made up of 14 amino acids. CDR1 and CDR2 (germline): MGHDK, SYGVNS. Trimming took 3 bases from V and 4 from J, leaving 10 bases between them. The CDR3 bases are TGTGCCAGCAGTGAGGAGGGGTCAGGAAACACCATATATTTT. Amino acid sequence: CASSEEGSGNTIYF.

The chain joins TRBV7-9 to TRBJ1-4; a weak D match, TRBD1 (5 bases). Between the trimmed V and J ends, which lost 3 bases and 5 bases, there was a span of 10 bases. This CDR3 comprises 14 residues. Per germline, CDR1 SEHNR and CDR2 FQNEAQ (reference sequence). Here the CDR3 DNA reads TGTGCCAGCAGCTTCGGGGGGTTCAATGAAAAACTGTTTTTT. This codes for CASSFGGFNEKLFF.

The chain is built from TRBV7-9 and TRBJ2-1, with TRBD2 identical over 9 bases. This CDR3 has 16 residues. In germline, CDR1 is SEHNR, CDR2 FQNEAQ (reference sequence). The V segment lost 5 bases and the J segment 0 bases; nucleotides outside the gene matches: 5. The CDR3 region has the DNA TGTGCCAGCAGCCCCGTAGCGGGAGACTCCTACAATGAGCAGTTCTTC. Translating it yields CASSPVAGDSYNEQFF.

J is TRBJ2-1 and V is TRBV18; 9 bases match TRBD1. CDR1 and CDR2 from the germline V gene are KGHSH and LQKENI. The V segment lost 6 bases and the J segment 2 bases; nucleotides outside the gene matches: 5. This CDR3 has 15 amino acids. As DNA, the CDR3 is TGTGCCAGCTCTCGACAGGGGGGAACCTACAATGAGCAGTTCTTC. Protein product: CASSRQGGTYNEQFF.

The J gene is TRBJ1-4, the V gene TRBV27; 7 positions agree with TRBD1. Germline values: CDR1 MNHEY, CDR2 SMNVEV (reference sequence). The length of the CDR3 is 14 residues. J lost 3 bases, V lost 3 bases, and 1 base had no gene match. In nucleotides, the CDR3 is TGTGCCAGCAGTTTCACAGGGGCTAATGAAAAACTGTTTTTT. This translates into CASSFTGANEKLFF.

The chain carries TRBV27 and TRBJ2-7; D unclear. Germline V gene lookup returns CDR1 MNHEY and CDR2 SMNVEV (reference sequence). Trimming shortened V by 2 bases and J by 0 bases, and 8 bases separated the two germline ends. The CDR3 sequence is 14 residues long. The CDR3 here is CASSLTVSSYEQYF. The CDR3 region has the DNA TGTGCCAGCAGTTTAACGGTTAGCTCCTACGAGCAGTACTTC.

In this sample, this clone turned up a few times. The V gene is TRBV10-3, the J gene TRBJ1-5; weak D call: TRBD1 (6 bases). CDR1 and CDR2 from the germline V gene are ENHRY and SYGVKD. The CDR3 is made up of 12 amino acids. Trimming cost V 9 bases and J 2 bases, with 8 bases left between them. CDR3 sequence (DNA): TGTGCCATTAGACAGGGCAATCAGCCCCAGCATTTT. It codes for CAIRQGNQPQHF.

The CDR3 here is CASSFSGGNGYTF. CDR3 bases: TGTGCCAGCAGCTTTTCAGGGGGCAATGGCTACACCTTC. The chain has TRBV7-3 and TRBJ1-2; TRBD1 aligns across 8 bases. Germline CDR1 and CDR2: SGHTA and FQGTGA. The CDR3 runs to 13 residues. The V gene end was trimmed by 3 bases and the J gene end by 6 bases; junction bases not matched to a gene: 3.

The chain is built from TRBV19 and TRBJ1-2; D is possibly TRBD1 (6 bases). The CDR3 covers 13 residues. Looked up from germline, CDR1 is LNHDA and CDR2 is SQIVND (reference sequence). The ends were cut back, 8 bases at V and 4 bases at J, with 14 bases in the middle. The CDR3 loop is CASEGQGSYGYTF. DNA of the CDR3: TGTGCCAGTGAGGGGCAGGGGAGCTATGGCTACACCTTC.

A note on this clone: A junction end diverges from the germline sequence, so it may reflect a read error. The CDR3, as DNA: TGTGCTAGCAGCTTTTTCCTTACAGGGATTGCAGATACGCAGTATTTT. As protein: CASSFFLTGIADTQYF. V is TRBV7-7 and J is TRBJ2-3, with a tentative D call TRBD1 (6 bases). Germline CDR1 reads SSHAT; CDR2 reads FNYEAQ (reference sequence). The CDR3 loop spans 16 amino acids.

The rearrangement joins TRBV23-1 to TRBJ2-4; D might be TRBD2 (5 bases). TRBV23-1 is an open reading frame whose function is uncertain. Trimming shortened V by 1 base and J by 0 bases, and 16 bases separated the two germline ends. The CDR3 is made up of 18 amino acids. The CDR3: CASSQLASGLIAKNIQYF. Written as DNA, the CDR3 is TGCGCCAGCAGTCAATTAGCTTCGGGATTAATAGCCAAAAACATTCAGTACTTC.

The chain couples TRBV27 to TRBJ2-3; maybe TRBD2 (5 bases). Germline V gives CDR1 MNHEY, CDR2 SMNVEV (reference sequence). CDR3 length: 17 amino acids. Trimming left V 7 bases short and J 4 bases short, with 24 bases between. As DNA, the CDR3 is TGTGCCAGCAAAGGGTTGCGATCTAGCAAGATCGCAGATACGCAGTATTTT. Protein product: CASKGLRSSKIADTQYF.

This clone came up once. The chain employs TRBV7-3 and TRBJ2-3, with 9 bases identical to TRBD2. V lost 2 bases and J lost 4; bases outside the gene matches: 7. The CDR3 length is 16 residues. CDR1 SGHTA and CDR2 FQGTGA come from the germline V gene. CDR3 residues: CASSLRLADVSDTQYF. The CDR3 nucleotides read TGTGCCAGCAGCTTACGACTAGCGGATGTCTCAGATACGCAGTATTTT.

CDR3 in amino acids: CASSTDGIMNTEAFF. The DNA of the CDR3 is TGTGCCAGCAGCACGGACGGGATTATGAACACTGAAGCTTTCTTT. The gene calls are TRBV11-2 and TRBJ1-1; D call uncertain. This CDR3 has 15 residues. With 5 bases removed from V and 0 bases from J, the gap between germline ends came to 13 bases. Germline lookup yields CDR1 SGHAT and CDR2 FQNNGV. The full variable domain, with the rest looked up from reference TRBV11-2 and TRBJ1-1, is EAGVAQSPRYKIIEKRQSVAFWCNPISGHATLYWYQQILGQGPKLLIQFQNNGVVDDSQLPKDRFSAERLKGVDSTLKIQPAKLEDSAVYLCASSTDGIMNTEAFFGQGTRLTVV.

The V call is TRBV14, the J call TRBJ1-4; D unresolved. From germline, CDR1 is SGHDN and CDR2 FVKESK. V lost 1 base, J lost 4 bases, and 10 bases lay in between. CDR3 size: 15 residues. The CDR3 sequence is CASSQVLGDNEKLFF. The CDR3 nucleotides are TGTGCCAGCAGCCAAGTATTGGGAGATAATGAAAAACTGTTTTTT.